One sample yielded the 31 T cell receptor beta chains listed below, sequenced in a study of vaccination and CD4 T cells after COVID-19 (dated 2022 in TCRdb). The intended sense of this specimen's treatment or condition label: approximately nine-day PBMC culture with coronavirus spike peptide pools or control peptides (ViraFEST assay). The library came from PCR. The sequencer was an Illumina iSeq 100. At the Johns Hopkins FTIC core, DNA from the cultured CD4+ T cells underwent TCR sequencing with the Oncomine TCR Beta short-read assay. The public reads were reanalyzed by TCRdb: fastp trimming at Q25, MiXCR alignment, in-frame beta chains only. Entries are consolidated by CDR3 protein sequence, retaining the most common genes and DNA. The sample table holds over 15,000 distinct CDR3 sequences, of which approximately 45% were seen once. The ten biggest clones cover about 6.5% of the sample. These receptors lack a known antigen.

The material sequenced was CD4+ T cells from blood, cultured in vitro, taken after SARS-CoV-2 vaccination. Every receptor here comes from a human donor who had recovered from COVID-19.

Only a few counts were recorded for this clonotype. J is TRBJ2-5 and V is TRBV20-1; TRBD2 is a possible D gene (5 bases). The CDR3 spans 12 residues. The germline CDR1 and CDR2 sequences are DFQATT and SNEGSKA (reference sequence). V lost 5 bases and J 1 base, leaving 8 bases between the germline ends. The CDR3 is CSAEEVQETQYF. Here the CDR3 DNA reads TGCAGTGCTGAGGAGGTCCAAGAGACCCAGTACTTC.

This clonotype has just a few counts. V gene TRBV20-1 combines with J gene TRBJ2-3, with 8 bases matching TRBD1. Germline CDR1 DFQATT, CDR2 SNEGSKA (reference sequence). CDR3 length equals 17 residues. Losses at the gene ends were 0 bases for V and 6 bases for J; bases not matched to a gene: 14. In DNA, the CDR3 is TGCAGTGCTAGAGATTCCCGGACAGGGACCCGGGTTGATACGCAGTATTTT. Its translation: CSARDSRTGTRVDTQYF.

The rearrangement links TRBV20-1 to TRBJ2-1; no clear D gene. Trimming pared 1 base from V and 4 bases from J, leaving 11 bases between. This CDR3 region has 14 residues. The germline V gene encodes CDR1 DFQATT and CDR2 SNEGSKA (reference sequence). CDR3 sequence: CSARVLGYYNEQFF. As DNA, the CDR3 is TGCAGTGCTAGAGTCCTGGGATATTACAATGAGCAGTTCTTC.

The V and J genes are TRBV27 and TRBJ1-6, with 9 bases that match TRBD1. The CDR3 is made up of 15 amino acids. CDR1 and CDR2 from the germline V gene are MNHEY and SMNVEV (reference sequence). The V gene end was trimmed by 2 bases and the J gene end by 9 bases; junction bases not matched to a gene: 5. The CDR3 reads CASSLRGQGGSPLHF. As DNA, the CDR3 is TGTGCCAGCAGTTTAAGGGGACAGGGCGGTTCACCCCTCCACTTT.

The sample holds one count of this clonotype. The V and J genes are TRBV30 and TRBJ1-6, with 8 nucleotides matching TRBD1. The CDR3 loop spans 14 amino acids. The V gene's germline CDR1 is GTSNPN and CDR2 SVGIG (reference sequence). The V segment lost 4 bases and the J segment 9 bases; nucleotides outside the gene matches: 8. CDR3 in DNA: TGTGCCTGGAATCCAGGGGGCTCAGGTTCACCCCTCCACTTT. Its translation: CAWNPGGSGSPLHF.

The V call is TRBV20-1, the J call TRBJ2-1, with 9 bases fitting TRBD2. Germline values: CDR1 DFQATT, CDR2 SNEGSKA (reference sequence). The CDR3 sequence is 17 residues long. The junction had 13 bases not matched to a gene; V was cut back by 5 bases and J by 2 bases. CDR3 bases: TGCAGTGCTCGTCCGATTCGCGGGAGGGGTACCTACAATGAGCAGTTCTTC. Amino acid sequence: CSARPIRGRGTYNEQFF.

This clonotype came up a few times. This rearrangement joins TRBV6-5 to TRBJ2-7, with D tentatively TRBD2 (6 bases). V lost 0 bases to trimming and J lost 8 bases, with 17 bases between them. The length of the CDR3 is 15 residues. Germline V gene sequence: CDR1 MNHEY, CDR2 SVGAGI. The CDR3 reads CASSYSSSPGEQQYF. The CDR3 region has the DNA TGTGCCAGCAGTTACTCCAGTTCTCCGGGGGAGCAGCAGTACTTC.

The sample holds a few counts of this clonotype. This chain connects TRBV28 to TRBJ2-7; D possibly corresponds to TRBD1 (6 bases). Germline loops: CDR1 MDHEN, CDR2 SYDVKM. V lost 5 bases and J lost 2, with 16 bases in between. This CDR3 spans 15 amino acids. CDR3 amino acids: CASSGGGRRTYEQYF. The CDR3 region has the DNA TGTGCCAGCAGTGGGGGCGGTAGGAGAACCTACGAGCAGTACTTC.

This chain connects TRBV28 to TRBJ1-3; D remains ambiguous. This CDR3 spans 14 amino acids. Germline V gives CDR1 MDHEN, CDR2 SYDVKM. The germline V and J ends were trimmed by 2 bases and 1 base, with 6 bases remaining between them. Here the CDR3 reads CASSLGESGNTIYF. CDR3 sequence (DNA): TGTGCCAGCAGTTTAGGGGAGTCTGGAAACACCATATATTTT. The full variable domain, with the rest looked up from reference TRBV28 and TRBJ1-3, is DVKVTQSSRYLVKRTGEKVFLECVQDMDHENMFWYRQDPGLGLRLIYFSYDVKMKEKGDIPEGYSVSREKKERFSLILESASTNQTSMYLCASSLGESGNTIYFGEGSWLTVV.

This clonotype was picked up a small number of times. V gene TRBV7-2 combines with J gene TRBJ2-7; TRBD2 matches at 7 bases. V shed 3 bases and J 5 bases; nucleotides not matched to a gene: 7. This CDR3 spans 14 amino acids. Germline assignment: CDR1 SGHTA and CDR2 FQGNSA. This CDR3 reads CASSFVASGDEQYF. CDR3 in DNA: TGTGCCAGCAGCTTTGTCGCTAGCGGAGACGAGCAGTACTTC.

The V call is TRBV10-3, the J call TRBJ1-5; D ambiguous. Germline-derived CDR1 and CDR2 are ENHRY and SYGVKD. The CDR3 spans 12 residues. Trimming pared 4 bases from V and 7 bases from J, leaving 8 bases between. The CDR3 nucleotides are TGTGCCATCAGTGCCGTTGACCAGCCCCAGCATTTT. Amino acids: CAISAVDQPQHF.

The V and J genes are TRBV6-1 and TRBJ1-4; a possible D gene is TRBD1 (5 bases). The V and J ends lost 3 bases and 0 bases respectively, with 8 bases between them. CDR1 and CDR2 from the germline V gene are MNHNS and SASEGT. CDR3 length equals 15 residues. The CDR3 loop is CASSDWGATNEKLFF. CDR3 DNA sequence: TGTGCCAGCAGTGATTGGGGGGCAACTAATGAAAAACTGTTTTTT.

This clonotype was found once. The chain couples TRBV29-1 to TRBJ1-2; TRBD1 agrees at 7 bases. Trimming at V came to 6 bases and at J to 4 bases, leaving 5 bases not matched to a gene. Germline lookup yields CDR1 SQVTM and CDR2 ANQGSEA. This CDR3 spans 12 amino acids. The CDR3 protein is CSVRGQGYGYTF. The CDR3 region has the DNA TGCAGCGTGAGGGGGCAGGGCTATGGCTACACCTTC.

This chain uses TRBV28 with TRBJ1-1, with a weak D call TRBD1 (6 bases). Trimming removed 4 bases from V and 3 bases from J, with 12 bases in between. CDR3 length equals 14 residues. The germline V gene has CDR1 MDHEN and CDR2 SYDVKM. The CDR3 sequence is CASSSRTVDTEAFF. DNA of the CDR3: TGTGCCAGCAGTTCCCGGACAGTTGACACTGAAGCTTTCTTT.

J is TRBJ1-6 and V is TRBV7-9; a possible D gene is TRBD1 (5 bases). V shed 5 bases and J shed 5 bases, with 13 bases lying between them. This CDR3 comprises 15 residues. CDR1 and CDR2 from the germline V gene are SEHNR and FQNEAQ (reference sequence). CDR3 bases: TGTGCCAGCAGCCCCCTACGGGGGAATAATTCACCCCTCCACTTT. Residues: CASSPLRGNNSPLHF.

This chain uses TRBV6-5 with TRBJ1-5; D is perhaps TRBD1 (6 bases). Between the trimmed V and J ends, which lost 4 bases and 4 bases, there was a span of 14 bases. The V gene's germline CDR1 is MNHEY and CDR2 SVGAGI. This CDR3 spans 15 amino acids. This chain's CDR3 is CASSFTSGENQPQHF. CDR3 nucleotide sequence: TGTGCCAGCAGTTTTACGTCAGGGGAAAATCAGCCCCAGCATTTT.

With respect to this clonotype: A much larger clonotype is one base distant, so this may be a read error. The rearrangement uses TRBV20-1 and TRBJ1-5; a possible D gene is TRBD1 (5 bases). The CDR3 has 14 residues. The V end lost 6 bases, the J end lost 2 bases, and 14 bases lay between the germline ends. Germline-derived CDR1 and CDR2 are DFQATT and SNEGSKA (reference sequence). CDR3 protein: CSAPTEGGNQPQHF. The CDR3 DNA sequence: TGCAGTGCCCCGACAGAGGGAGGCAATCAGCCCCAGCATTTT.

This clonotype was seen only a few times. V is TRBV24-1 and J is TRBJ1-4; the D is unclear. Germline V CDR1 and CDR2: KGHDR, SFDVKD. V was clipped by 9 bases and J by 8 bases, with 3 bases between them. This CDR3 has 9 residues. CDR3 in DNA: TGTGCCACCCGAGAAAAACTGTTTTTT. Translation gives CATREKLFF.

This clonotype has only a few counts. The V gene is TRBV19, the J gene TRBJ2-7, with TRBD2 matching over 8 bases. The J segment lost 5 bases and the V segment lost 4 bases, leaving 7 bases of the junction unmatched. Germline V gene data show CDR1 as LNHDA and CDR2 as SQIVND (reference sequence). This CDR3 region has 14 residues. CDR3 DNA: TGTGCCAGTAGTAGTGGACTAGCCATCCACGAGCAGTACTTC. As protein: CASSSGLAIHEQYF.

V gene TRBV6-1 combines with J gene TRBJ1-2; a possible D gene is TRBD1 (5 bases). The CDR3 totals 14 residues. V lost 3 bases, J lost 4 bases, and 12 bases lay in between. Germline V lookup: CDR1 MNHNS, CDR2 SASEGT. For the CDR3, the DNA is TGTGCCAGCAGTGACGCAGGGTCGGTCTATGGCTACACCTTC. This sequence encodes CASSDAGSVYGYTF.

The gene calls are TRBV19 and TRBJ1-2; tentative D call: TRBD1 (5 bases). The CDR3 extends over 17 amino acids. The ends were cut back, 6 bases at V and 3 bases at J, with 23 bases in the middle. The germline gives CDR1 LNHDA, CDR2 SQIVND (reference sequence). CDR3 protein: CASSKITGPGDYYGYTF. CDR3 nucleotide sequence: TGTGCCAGTAGCAAAATAACGGGACCGGGGGACTACTATGGCTACACCTTC.

This clonotype showed up just a few times. The rearrangement links TRBV6-1 to TRBJ1-2; a weak D match, TRBD1 (5 bases). Germline CDR1 is MNHNS and CDR2 is SASEGT. CDR3 size: 11 residues. Trimming removed 8 bases at V and 2 bases at J, with 6 bases between. The DNA of the CDR3 is TGTGCCAGCGAGGGGAACTATGGCTACACCTTC. This encodes CASEGNYGYTF.

This sequence joins TRBV4-1 and TRBJ1-2, with D possibly matching TRBD1 (5 bases). Per germline, CDR1 MGHRA and CDR2 YSYEKL. The V end lost 4 bases, the J end lost 4 bases, and 16 bases lay between the germline ends. The CDR3 spans 15 residues. CDR3 bases: TGCGCCAGCAGCCCTCAGGAAGAGGGGCTCTATGGCTACACCTTC. Translated: CASSPQEEGLYGYTF.

The rearrangement links TRBV4-3 to TRBJ1-1; no clear D gene. Germline V CDR1 and CDR2: LGHNA, YSLEER. The ends were cut back, 4 bases at V and 8 bases at J, with 8 bases in the middle. The CDR3 runs 11 residues. The CDR3 is CASSRSGEAFF. Here the CDR3 DNA reads TGCGCCAGCAGCCGGTCCGGGGAAGCTTTCTTT.

This chain uses TRBV15 with TRBJ2-3; D is unresolved. Germline V gene sequence: CDR1 LNHNV, CDR2 YYDKDF (reference sequence). The CDR3 is 15 residues long. V was clipped by 1 base and J by 3 bases, with 11 bases between them. The CDR3 DNA reads as TGTGCCACCAGCAGAGGTTCGACAAAGACAGATACGCAGTATTTT. Amino acids: CATSRGSTKTDTQYF.

The chain couples TRBV10-3 to TRBJ2-7; D may be TRBD1 (5 bases). Looked up from germline, CDR1 is ENHRY and CDR2 is SYGVKD. The length of the CDR3 is 13 residues. The V end was cut by 10 bases, the J end by 3 bases, with 16 bases between. The CDR3 sequence is CATQTQGLYEQYF. As DNA, the CDR3 is TGTGCCACGCAAACCCAGGGTCTCTACGAGCAGTACTTC.

The chain joins TRBV27 to TRBJ2-1; 14 nucleotides match TRBD2. This CDR3 region has 20 residues. Losses at the gene ends were 5 bases for V and 9 bases for J; bases not matched to a gene: 21. The germline V gene has CDR1 MNHEY and CDR2 SMNVEV (reference sequence). The CDR3 protein is CASSGTPSRLAGGPRSEQFF. The CDR3 nucleotides read TGTGCCAGCAGTGGGACACCTTCTAGACTAGCGGGAGGGCCACGGAGTGAGCAGTTCTTC.

This clonotype is medium-sized (0.01 to 0.1%) by share. The chain links TRBV6-1 to TRBJ1-1; D is perhaps TRBD1 (6 bases). This CDR3 is 16 amino acids long. Germline V CDR1 and CDR2: MNHNS, SASEGT. V was cut by 5 bases and J by 5 bases, with 21 bases left in between. Written as DNA, the CDR3 is TGTGCCAGCAGTAGTGCAGCGGGGGCGGGAGGGACTGAAGCTTTCTTT. This codes for CASSSAAGAGGTEAFF.

The chain carries TRBV7-9 and TRBJ2-5, with D maybe TRBD1 (5 bases). The CDR3 loop spans 14 amino acids. From germline, CDR1 is SEHNR and CDR2 FQNEAQ (reference sequence). Trimming pared 4 bases from V and 5 bases from J, leaving 14 bases between. The CDR3 spells CASSYLGRAETQYF. In DNA form, the CDR3 reads TGTGCCAGCAGCTACTTGGGCAGGGCGGAGACCCAGTACTTC.

This clonotype was detected a few times. The gene calls are TRBV28 and TRBJ2-3; D may match TRBD1 or TRBD2 (5 bases each). Trimming shortened V by 7 bases and J by 2 bases, and 13 bases separated the two germline ends. Germline V CDR1 and CDR2: MDHEN, SYDVKM. This CDR3 is 14 amino acids long. The CDR3 bases are TGTGCCAGCACCACGTGGGGGTCCACAGATACGCAGTATTTT. Its translation is CASTTWGSTDTQYF.

The rearrangement links TRBV10-1 to TRBJ2-2; a possible D gene is TRBD1 (5 bases). The germline CDR1 and CDR2 sequences are WNHNN and SYGVQD (reference sequence). The CDR3 sequence is 15 residues long. Trimming shortened V by 2 bases and J by 3 bases, and 10 bases separated the two germline ends. The DNA of the CDR3 is TGCGCCAGCAGTGAGGGGGCTGGCGACACCGGGGAGCTGTTTTTT. Its translation: CASSEGAGDTGELFF.